This TCR beta chain was identified during a study of beta chain features in type 1 diabetes. This clone was found a few times. What it recognizes is unknown. Expressed TCRB transcripts were sequenced because the isolated RNA had all been reverse transcribed beforehand. TCRdb keeps only in-frame clones here, not all; method: immunoSEQ multiplex PCR. The table includes over 65,000 clones, 25% to 35% detected once. Purity exceeding 95% was reached by all sorted populations. Study findings and constraints: The question left open here concerned HLA type influencing TCRB rearrangement. Compared with healthy donors, patients appeared to share more similar naive, central memory and regulatory TCRB repertoires.

Trimming left V 7 bases short and J 5 bases short, with 17 bases between. The CDR3 is 14 amino acids. CDR1 is SNHLY and CDR2 is FYNNEI in the germline V gene. The chain couples TRBV2 to TRBJ1-1, with D tentatively TRBD1 (5 bases). Sequenced material: stem cell memory CD4+ T cells from blood. This sequence originates from a woman between 18 and 30 years old in good health. The CDR3 region is CASTLGREGTEAFF. As DNA, the CDR3 is TGTGCCAGCACCCTCGGCAGGGAGGGGACTGAAGCTTTCTTT.